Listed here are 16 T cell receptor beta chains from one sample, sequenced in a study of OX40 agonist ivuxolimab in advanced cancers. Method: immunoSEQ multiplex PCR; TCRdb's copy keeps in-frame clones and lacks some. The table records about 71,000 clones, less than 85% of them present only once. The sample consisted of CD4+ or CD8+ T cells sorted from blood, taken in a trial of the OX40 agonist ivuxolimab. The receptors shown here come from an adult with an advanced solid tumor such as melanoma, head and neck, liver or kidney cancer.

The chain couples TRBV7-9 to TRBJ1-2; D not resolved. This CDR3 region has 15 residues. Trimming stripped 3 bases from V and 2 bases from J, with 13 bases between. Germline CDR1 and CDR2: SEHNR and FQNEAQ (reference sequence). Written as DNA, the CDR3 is TGTGCCAGCAGCTTTGTGGGCAGCTACAACTATGGCTACACCTTC. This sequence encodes CASSFVGSYNYGYTF. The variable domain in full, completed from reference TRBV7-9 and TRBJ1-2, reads DTGVSQNPRHKITKRGQNVTFRCDPISEHNRLYWYRQTLGQGPEFLTYFQNEAQLEKSRLLSDRFSAERPKGSFSTLEIQRTEQGDSAMYLCASSFVGSYNYGYTFGSGTRLTVV.

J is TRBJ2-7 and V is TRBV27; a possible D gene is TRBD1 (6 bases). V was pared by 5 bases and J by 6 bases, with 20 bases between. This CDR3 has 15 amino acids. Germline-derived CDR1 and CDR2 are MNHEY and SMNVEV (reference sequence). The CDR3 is CASSTAGQIYGEQYF. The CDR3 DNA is TGTGCCAGCAGTACCGCCGGACAGATATACGGCGAGCAGTACTTC.

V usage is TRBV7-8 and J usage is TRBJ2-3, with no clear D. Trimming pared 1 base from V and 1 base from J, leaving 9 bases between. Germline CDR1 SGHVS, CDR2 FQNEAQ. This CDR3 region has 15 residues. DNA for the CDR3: TGTGCCAGCAGCTTAGACTCTGGCCGCACAGATACGCAGTATTTT. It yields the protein CASSLDSGRTDTQYF. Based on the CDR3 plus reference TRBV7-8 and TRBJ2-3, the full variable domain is GAGVSQSPRYKVAKRGQDVALRCDPISGHVSLFWYQQALGQGPEFLTYFQNEAQLDKSGLPSDRFFAERPEGSVSTLKIQRTQQEDSAVYLCASSLDSGRTDTQYFGPGTRLTVL.

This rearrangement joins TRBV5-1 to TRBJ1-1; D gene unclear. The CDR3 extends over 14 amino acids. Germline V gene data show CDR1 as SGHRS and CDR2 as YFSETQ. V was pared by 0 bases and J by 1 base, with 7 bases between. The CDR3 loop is CASSLGGRNTEAFF. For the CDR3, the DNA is TGCGCCAGCAGCTTGGGAGGCAGGAACACTGAAGCTTTCTTT.

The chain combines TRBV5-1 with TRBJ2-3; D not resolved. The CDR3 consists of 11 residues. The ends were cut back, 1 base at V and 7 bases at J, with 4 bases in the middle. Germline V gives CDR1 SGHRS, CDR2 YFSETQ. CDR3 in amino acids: CASSLSNTQYF. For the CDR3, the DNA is TGCGCCAGCAGCTTGTCGAATACGCAGTATTTT.

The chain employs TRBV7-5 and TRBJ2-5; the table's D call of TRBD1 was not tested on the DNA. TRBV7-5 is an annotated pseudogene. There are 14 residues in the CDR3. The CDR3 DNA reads TGTGTCAGAAGCTTAAGTTTGGGGCCAGAGACCCAGTACTTC. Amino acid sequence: CVRSLSLGPETQYF.

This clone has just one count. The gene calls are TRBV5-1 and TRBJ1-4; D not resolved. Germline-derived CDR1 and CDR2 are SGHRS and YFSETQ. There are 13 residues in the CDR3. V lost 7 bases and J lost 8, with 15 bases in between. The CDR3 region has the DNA TGCGCCAGCTCTATCCTAGTGGGCGAAAAACTGTTTTTT. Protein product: CASSILVGEKLFF.

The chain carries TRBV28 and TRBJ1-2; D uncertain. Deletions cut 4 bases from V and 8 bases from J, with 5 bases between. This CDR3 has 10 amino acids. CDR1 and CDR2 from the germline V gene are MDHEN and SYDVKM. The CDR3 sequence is CASSSGGYTF. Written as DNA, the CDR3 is TGTGCCAGCAGTTCCGGGGGCTACACCTTC.

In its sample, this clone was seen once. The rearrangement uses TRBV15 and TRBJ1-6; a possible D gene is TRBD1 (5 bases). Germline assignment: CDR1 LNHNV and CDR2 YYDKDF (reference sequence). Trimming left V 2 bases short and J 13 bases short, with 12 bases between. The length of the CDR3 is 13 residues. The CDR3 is CATSRSHGGPLHF. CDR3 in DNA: TGTGCCACCAGCAGATCCCACGGGGGGCCCCTCCACTTT.

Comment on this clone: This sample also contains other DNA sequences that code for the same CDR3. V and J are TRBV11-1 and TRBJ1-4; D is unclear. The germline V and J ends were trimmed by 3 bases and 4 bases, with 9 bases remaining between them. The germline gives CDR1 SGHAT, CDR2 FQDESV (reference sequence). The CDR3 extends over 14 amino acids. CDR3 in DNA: TGTGCCAGCAGCTTGGACGGACTTAATGAAAAACTGTTTTTT. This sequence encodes CASSLDGLNEKLFF.

Written as DNA, the CDR3 is TGTGCCAGCTCACACCGGGACAGGGTTGAAAAACTGTTTTTT. It translates to CASSHRDRVEKLFF. The V call is TRBV18, the J call TRBJ1-4; 9 bases are shared with TRBD1. V shed 4 bases and J 7 bases; nucleotides not matched to a gene: 4. Germline V gene data show CDR1 as KGHSH and CDR2 as LQKENI. This CDR3 contains 14 residues.

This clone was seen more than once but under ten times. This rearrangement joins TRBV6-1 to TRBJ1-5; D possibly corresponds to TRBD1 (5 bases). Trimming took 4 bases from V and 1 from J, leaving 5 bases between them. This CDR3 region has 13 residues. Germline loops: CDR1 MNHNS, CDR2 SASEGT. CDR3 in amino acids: CASSGDSNQPQHF. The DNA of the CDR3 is TGTGCCAGCAGTGGGGACAGCAATCAGCCCCAGCATTTT.

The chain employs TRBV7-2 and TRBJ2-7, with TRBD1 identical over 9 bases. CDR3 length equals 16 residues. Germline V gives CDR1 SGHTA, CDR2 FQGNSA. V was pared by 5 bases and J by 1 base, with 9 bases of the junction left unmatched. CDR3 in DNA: TGTGCCAGCAGCCTTACCGGGACAGGGTTGTCCTACGAGCAGTACGTC. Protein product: CASSLTGTGLSYEQYV.

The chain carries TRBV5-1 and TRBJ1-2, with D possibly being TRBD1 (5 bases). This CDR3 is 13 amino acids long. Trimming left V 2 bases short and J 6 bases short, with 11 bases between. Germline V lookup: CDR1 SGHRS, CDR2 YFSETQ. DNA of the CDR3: TGCGCCAGCAGCTTCAGAGGAGGGGATGGCTACACCTTC. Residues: CASSFRGGDGYTF.

The CDR3 sequence: CASSGRGRTEAFF. The CDR3 nucleotides are TGTGCCAGTAGTGGTCGAGGTCGCACTGAAGCTTTCTTT. V gene TRBV19 combines with J gene TRBJ1-1, with unresolved D. This CDR3 is 13 amino acids long. Germline-derived CDR1 and CDR2 are LNHDA and SQIVND (reference sequence). Trimming stripped 5 bases from V and 4 bases from J, with 11 bases between.

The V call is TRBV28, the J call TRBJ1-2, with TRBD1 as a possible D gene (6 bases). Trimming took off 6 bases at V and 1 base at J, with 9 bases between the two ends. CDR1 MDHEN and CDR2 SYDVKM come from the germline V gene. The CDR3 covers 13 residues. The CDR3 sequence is CASRVDSNYGYTF. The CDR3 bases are TGTGCCAGCAGGGTGGACAGTAACTATGGCTACACCTTC.